The sequence of this TCR beta chain was determined in a study of blood T cell repertoires in COVID-19. The overall study: Spain, Italy and the United States supplied samples that represented acute and convalescent COVID-19. Sample material is recorded as cDNA or gDNA derived from T cells, B-cell-depleted T cells, or PBMCs.

Here immunoSEQ multiplex PCR was the method, and the copy in TCRdb shows in-frame clones only, minus some. The table shows approximately 50,000 clones, with approximately 90% occurring only once. The V gene's germline CDR1 is GTSNPN and CDR2 SVGIG (reference sequence). Trimming cost V 2 bases and J 4 bases; bases outside gene matches: 8. This CDR3 is 16 amino acids long. Sequenced material: peripheral blood. The chain joins TRBV30 to TRBJ2-3, with 11 bases fitting TRBD2. The sequence was collected from a middle-aged man with acute or convalescent COVID-19. CDR3: CAWSPHSGRAADTQYF. CDR3 sequence (DNA): TGTGCCTGGAGTCCTCATAGCGGGAGGGCCGCAGATACGCAGTATTTT.